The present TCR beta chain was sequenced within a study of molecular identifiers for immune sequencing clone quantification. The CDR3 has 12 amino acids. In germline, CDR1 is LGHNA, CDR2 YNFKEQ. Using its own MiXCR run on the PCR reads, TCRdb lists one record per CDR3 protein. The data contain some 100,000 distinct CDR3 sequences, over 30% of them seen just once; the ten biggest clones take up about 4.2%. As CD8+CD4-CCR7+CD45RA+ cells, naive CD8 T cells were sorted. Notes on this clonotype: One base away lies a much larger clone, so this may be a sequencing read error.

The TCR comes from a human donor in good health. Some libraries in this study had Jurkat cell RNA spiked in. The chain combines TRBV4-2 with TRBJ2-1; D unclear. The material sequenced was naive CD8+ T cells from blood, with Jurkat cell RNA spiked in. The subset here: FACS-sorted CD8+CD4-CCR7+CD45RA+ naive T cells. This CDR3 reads CASSQPLNAQFF. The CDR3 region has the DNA TGTGCCAGCAGCCAGCCCCTGAATGCGCAGTTCTTC.